These 4 T cell receptor beta chains were all obtained from the same sample, sequenced in a study of blood T cell repertoires in COVID-19. The repertoire was sequenced with immunoSEQ multiplex PCR; TCRdb's copy has only in-frame clones and lacks some. The sample shows 70,000 or so clones, roughly 85% of them seen only once. The sample consisted of peripheral blood. These TCRs come from a man at least 80 years old with acute or convalescent COVID-19.

The chain carries TRBV6-4 and TRBJ2-3; 8 bases match TRBD2. The CDR3 runs 16 residues. The V gene end was trimmed by 2 bases and the J gene end by 7 bases; junction bases not matched to a gene: 11. Per germline, CDR1 MRHNA and CDR2 SNTAGT. The CDR3 nucleotides are TGTGCCAGCAGTGACGGACCCTCGGGGGGGCAGAATACGCAGTATTTT. This translates into CASSDGPSGGQNTQYF.

With regard to this clone: The same CDR3 is also encoded by other DNA sequences in this sample. The rearrangement uses TRBV5-1 and TRBJ1-4; 10 bases fit TRBD1. V dropped 0 bases and J dropped 8; count of bases not matched to a gene: 4. From germline, CDR1 is SGHRS and CDR2 YFSETQ. CDR3 length equals 15 residues. Written as DNA, the CDR3 is TGCGCCAGCAGCTTGGGGACAGGGGGACGGGAAAAACTGTTTTTT. Translating it yields CASSLGTGGREKLFF.

The rearrangement uses TRBV19 and TRBJ2-4; tentatively, D is TRBD1 (6 bases). The CDR3 has 16 residues. Trimming cost V 2 bases and J 8 bases, with 19 bases left between them. Germline-derived CDR1 and CDR2 are LNHDA and SQIVND (reference sequence). Written as DNA, the CDR3 is TGTGCCAGTAGTATAAGTCCCAGGACAGCTTTTGACATTCAGTACTTC. Amino acid sequence: CASSISPRTAFDIQYF.

The rearrangement joins TRBV30 to TRBJ2-2; 7 nucleotides align to TRBD1. Per germline, CDR1 GTSNPN and CDR2 SVGIG (reference sequence). The CDR3 totals 15 residues. The V and J ends lost 0 bases and 4 bases, in that order; junction bases with no gene match: 5. CDR3: CAWSVTGTVTGELFF. CDR3 DNA: TGTGCCTGGAGTGTAACCGGGACAGTCACCGGGGAGCTGTTTTTT.